Listed here are 27 T cell receptor beta chains from one sample, sequenced in a study of OX40 agonist ivuxolimab in advanced cancers. Assay used: immunoSEQ multiplex PCR; TCRdb lists only in-frame clones, some missing. The table has roughly 17,000 clones, around 80% seen once; the top ten hold roughly 30%. The specimen was CD4+ or CD8+ T cells sorted from blood, collected in a trial of the OX40 agonist ivuxolimab. Receptors were obtained from an adult with an advanced solid tumor such as melanoma, head and neck, liver or kidney cancer.

This chain links TRBV11-1 with TRBJ2-2, with TRBD2 matching 11 bases. After removal of 5 bases from V and 1 base from J, the junction contained 6 bases not matched to a gene. The CDR3 is 17 amino acids. Germline assignment: CDR1 SGHAT and CDR2 FQDESV (reference sequence). In DNA, the CDR3 is TGTGCCAGCAGCCCCCGACTAGCGGGACTGAACACCGGGGAGCTGTTTTTT. It translates to CASSPRLAGLNTGELFF.

V gene TRBV28 combines with J gene TRBJ1-2; 11 bases line up with TRBD1. The CDR3 is 14 residues long. Germline CDR1 and CDR2: MDHEN and SYDVKM. The V gene end was trimmed by 2 bases and the J gene end by 8 bases; junction bases not matched to a gene: 4. This chain's CDR3 is CASSLVGQGVGYTF. CDR3 nucleotides: TGTGCCAGCAGTTTAGTGGGACAGGGGGTAGGCTACACCTTC.

The V and J genes are TRBV11-2 and TRBJ1-1, with 9 bases fitting TRBD1. V was pared by 4 bases and J by 8 bases, with 2 bases of the junction left unmatched. Germline CDR1 is SGHAT and CDR2 is FQNNGV. The CDR3 loop spans 12 amino acids. CDR3 region: CASSYGTGEAFF. The CDR3 DNA follows: TGTGCCAGCAGCTACGGGACAGGGGAAGCTTTCTTT.

The chain combines TRBV5-6 with TRBJ2-7; unclear D gene. Trimming cost V 6 bases and J 0 bases, with 13 bases left between them. The CDR3 consists of 14 residues. Germline values: CDR1 SGHDT, CDR2 YYEEEE. CDR3 nucleotide sequence: TGTGCCAGCACCGCATTGGCCGCCTCCTACGAGCAGTACTTC. It yields the protein CASTALAASYEQYF. Variable domain in full (rest from reference TRBV5-6 and TRBJ2-7): DAGVTQSPTHLIKTRGQQVTLRCSPKSGHDTVSWYQQALGQGPQFIFQYYEEEERQRGNFPDRFSGHQFPNYSSELNVNALLLGDSALYLCASTALAASYEQYFGPGTRLTVT.

The chain links TRBV6-6 to TRBJ2-1; D perhaps matches TRBD1 (6 bases). Trimming removed 8 bases from V and 4 bases from J, with 9 bases in between. The CDR3 is 12 amino acids. From germline, CDR1 is MNHNY and CDR2 SVGAGI (reference sequence). As DNA, the CDR3 is TGTGCCAGCTGGACAGTATACAATGAGCAGTTCTTC. It encodes CASWTVYNEQFF.

CDR3: CASSDRQGLNTEAFF. The CDR3 bases are TGTGCCAGCAGTGATCGACAGGGACTGAACACTGAAGCTTTCTTT. The chain recombines TRBV6-1 with TRBJ1-1, with 7 bases that match TRBD1. The CDR3 totals 15 residues. CDR1 and CDR2 (germline): MNHNS, SASEGT. V was clipped by 3 bases and J by 0 bases; unmatched bases: 4.

V usage is TRBV27 and J usage is TRBJ2-7, with D perhaps matching TRBD1 (6 bases). Germline loops: CDR1 MNHEY, CDR2 SMNVEV (reference sequence). Trimming removed 4 bases from V and 3 bases from J, with 19 bases in between. The CDR3 contains 16 residues. Here the CDR3 reads CASSSTPGPRGYEQYF. The CDR3 DNA is TGTGCCAGCAGTTCCACCCCGGGGCCCAGGGGCTACGAGCAGTACTTC.

This chain links TRBV6-6 with TRBJ2-7, with D perhaps TRBD2 (7 bases). The CDR3 spans 15 residues. The germline V gene has CDR1 MNHNY and CDR2 SVGAGI (reference sequence). Trimming left V 2 bases short and J 6 bases short, with 17 bases between. This CDR3 is CASSYPREGGPEQYF. The CDR3 nucleotides are TGTGCCAGCAGTTACCCCAGGGAGGGGGGGCCCGAGCAGTACTTC.

The sample holds a few counts of this clone. The sample contains more than one DNA sequence encoding this CDR3. The chain couples TRBV15 to TRBJ1-5, with a tentative D call TRBD1 (6 bases). V dropped 3 bases and J dropped 0 bases, with 6 bases sitting between them. Germline CDR1 and CDR2: LNHNV and YYDKDF (reference sequence). This CDR3 has 14 amino acids. The CDR3 region has the DNA TGTGCCACCAGCAGGGACAGTAGCAATCAGCCCCAGCATTTT. This sequence encodes CATSRDSSNQPQHF.

This chain connects TRBV7-9 to TRBJ2-7, with D uncertain. V lost 5 bases, J lost 2 bases, and 10 bases lay in between. The germline CDR1 and CDR2 sequences are SEHNR and FQNEAQ (reference sequence). The CDR3 consists of 13 residues. DNA of the CDR3: TGTGCCAGCAGCCCGGCAGGTCCCTACGAGCAGTACTTC. Translating gives CASSPAGPYEQYF.

The chain recombines TRBV6-5 with TRBJ2-5, with a tentative D call TRBD1 (5 bases). The CDR3 covers 15 residues. Germline values: CDR1 MNHEY, CDR2 SVGAGI. The ends were cut back, 0 bases at V and 5 bases at J, with 13 bases in the middle. The DNA for the CDR3 is TGTGCCAGCAGTTACTCAAGCCAGGGTAGCGAGACCCAGTACTTC. Translated: CASSYSSQGSETQYF.

The J gene is TRBJ2-7, the V gene TRBV11-2; 13 bases fit TRBD2. Trimming removed 8 bases from V and 2 bases from J; junction bases left unmatched: 6. There are 15 residues in the CDR3. Germline V gene lookup returns CDR1 SGHAT and CDR2 FQNNGV. This CDR3 is CASLGTSGEAYEQYF. For the CDR3, the DNA is TGTGCCAGCCTAGGGACTAGCGGGGAAGCCTACGAGCAGTACTTC. Together with reference TRBV11-2 and TRBJ2-7, the CDR3 gives the full variable domain: EAGVAQSPRYKIIEKRQSVAFWCNPISGHATLYWYQQILGQGPKLLIQFQNNGVVDDSQLPKDRFSAERLKGVDSTLKIQPAKLEDSAVYLCASLGTSGEAYEQYFGPGTRLTVT.

By proportion, this clone is medium-sized. The sample carries other DNA sequences with the same CDR3. The chain is built from TRBV9 and TRBJ2-1; 9 bases map to TRBD2. V lost 3 bases, J lost 2 bases, and 3 bases stayed unmatched. The CDR3 is 15 amino acids. In germline, CDR1 is SGDLS, CDR2 YYNGEE. DNA of the CDR3: TGTGCCAGCAGCGGAATAGCGGGAGCCTACAATGAGCAGTTCTTC. Encoded protein: CASSGIAGAYNEQFF. Complete variable domain (other parts from reference TRBV9 and TRBJ2-1): DSGVTQTPKHLITATGQRVTLRCSPRSGDLSVYWYQQSLDQGLQFLIQYYNGEERAKGNILERFSAQQFPDLHSELNLSSLELGDSALYFCASSGIAGAYNEQFFGPGTRLTVL.

V usage is TRBV7-2 and J usage is TRBJ2-6; TRBD2 aligns across 9 bases. This CDR3 has 19 amino acids. V gave up 2 bases and J gave up 0 bases; unmatched junction bases: 8. CDR1 is SGHTA and CDR2 is FQGNSA in the germline V gene. Here the CDR3 reads CASSLRTGTSSSGANVLTF. The CDR3 coding sequence is TGTGCCAGCAGCTTAAGGACCGGGACTAGCAGCTCTGGGGCCAACGTCCTGACTTTC.

The CDR3 coding sequence is TGTGCCAGCAGCCTAGGGACTAGCGGGGTCACAGATACGCAGTATTTT. Translated: CASSLGTSGVTDTQYF. V gene TRBV7-3 combines with J gene TRBJ2-3, with 13 bases identical to TRBD2. The CDR3 covers 16 residues. The trim removed 5 bases at V and 2 bases at J, leaving 4 bases unmatched. The germline CDR1 and CDR2 sequences are SGHTA and FQGTGA.

The chain links TRBV11-2 to TRBJ2-7, with a possible D match to TRBD2 (5 bases). Germline V gives CDR1 SGHAT, CDR2 FQNNGV. V lost 0 bases to trimming and J lost 4 bases, with 16 bases between them. The CDR3 contains 16 residues. DNA of the CDR3: TGTGCCAGCAGCTTAGATATTTTAGTTCGGGGTTACGAGCAGTACTTC. It encodes CASSLDILVRGYEQYF.

By share, this clone ranks as medium-sized (0.01 to 0.1%). The chain joins TRBV12-5 to TRBJ1-1; perhaps TRBD1 as D (5 bases). V lost 6 bases, J lost 4 bases, and 12 bases lay in between. The CDR3 spans 13 residues. Looked up from germline, CDR1 is LGHNT and CDR2 is FRNRAP. The CDR3: CASGLGGFTEAFF. CDR3 coding DNA: TGTGCTAGTGGCCTGGGGGGATTCACTGAAGCTTTCTTT.

V gene TRBV6-5 combines with J gene TRBJ1-1; TRBD1 agrees at 10 bases. V was pared by 6 bases and J by 3 bases, with 7 bases of the junction left unmatched. The CDR3 sequence is 15 residues long. Germline loops: CDR1 MNHEY, CDR2 SVGAGI. The CDR3 DNA is TGTGCCAGCAGCCGTCCCGGGACAGGGGACACTGAAGCTTTCTTT. The encoded protein is CASSRPGTGDTEAFF.

The chain uses TRBV5-8 and TRBJ2-1; 12 positions agree with TRBD2. From germline, CDR1 is SGHTS and CDR2 YDEGEE. With 0 bases clipped from V and 7 bases from J, the junction kept 5 bases outside the gene matches. The CDR3 has 16 amino acids. The CDR3 here is CASSLGLAGVGNEQFF. CDR3 in DNA: TGTGCCAGCAGCTTGGGACTAGCGGGAGTTGGTAATGAGCAGTTCTTC.

V is TRBV7-3 and J is TRBJ2-1, with TRBD1 identical over 7 bases. The germline CDR1 and CDR2 sequences are SGHTA and FQGTGA. The V gene end was trimmed by 5 bases and the J gene end by 7 bases; junction bases not matched to a gene: 8. This CDR3 spans 14 amino acids. DNA of the CDR3: TGTGCCAGCAGCCCGATGACAGGGCTGAATGAGCAGTTCTTC. It translates to CASSPMTGLNEQFF.

This clone was recorded a few times. The V call is TRBV5-4, the J call TRBJ1-3; D may be TRBD1 (5 bases). Germline lookup yields CDR1 SGHNT and CDR2 YYREEE (reference sequence). The CDR3 runs to 14 residues. The V end was cut by 0 bases, the J end by 4 bases, with 8 bases between. This CDR3 is CASSLGGDGNTIYF. The CDR3 nucleotides are TGTGCCAGCAGCTTGGGGGGGGACGGAAACACCATATATTTT.

This sequence joins TRBV4-1 and TRBJ1-2, with D unresolved. Germline V gene sequence: CDR1 MGHRA, CDR2 YSYEKL. The ends were cut back, 2 bases at V and 0 bases at J, with 7 bases in the middle. This CDR3 has 14 residues. This chain's CDR3 is CASSQSAANYGYTF. In nucleotides, the CDR3 is TGCGCCAGCAGCCAATCAGCGGCTAACTATGGCTACACCTTC.

The rearrangement uses TRBV10-2 and TRBJ2-2; the match to TRBD1 covers 8 bases. The V segment lost 6 bases and the J segment 3 bases; nucleotides outside the gene matches: 9. CDR3 length: 16 amino acids. CDR1 is WSHSY and CDR2 is SAAADI in the germline V gene. The CDR3 sequence: CASSPRTGLDTGELFF. The CDR3 nucleotides are TGCGCCAGCAGCCCCAGGACAGGGTTGGACACCGGGGAGCTGTTTTTT.

This rearrangement joins TRBV7-8 to TRBJ2-5, with D unresolved. The J call could be wrong; TRBJ2-7 is a better fit for the DNA end. The CDR3 spans 11 residues. CDR1 is SGHVS and CDR2 is FQNEAQ in the germline V gene. The CDR3 DNA sequence: TGTGCCAGCAGGGATTCCTACGAGCAGTACTTC. Protein product: CASRDSYEQYF.

The chain has TRBV4-3 and TRBJ2-1; 7 bases are a match to TRBD2. Germline CDR1 is LGHNA and CDR2 is YSLEER. The ends lost 3 bases at V and 8 bases at J; junction bases unmatched: 10. The CDR3 is 15 residues long. The chain's CDR3 is CASSQGSWGRDEQFF. Here the CDR3 DNA reads TGCGCCAGCAGCCAGGGTAGCTGGGGGAGGGATGAGCAGTTCTTC.

The chain has TRBV2 and TRBJ2-7, with TRBD2 identical over 13 bases. The CDR3 runs to 14 residues. Per germline, CDR1 SNHLY and CDR2 FYNNEI. Trimming cost V 10 bases and J 6 bases; bases outside gene matches: 9. CDR3 amino acids: CAIELAGGPGEQYF. The CDR3 DNA reads as TGTGCCATAGAACTAGCGGGAGGGCCGGGCGAGCAGTACTTC.

The chain combines TRBV27 with TRBJ2-1; 7 nucleotides align to TRBD2. Germline V gene data show CDR1 as MNHEY and CDR2 as SMNVEV (reference sequence). The CDR3 length is 14 residues. V trimming: 2 bases; J trimming: 5 bases; junction bases outside the gene matches: 3. The CDR3 coding sequence is TGTGCCAGCAGTTTAAACGGGAGGAACAATGAGCAGTTCTTC. Protein sequence: CASSLNGRNNEQFF.